Sequencing of this T cell receptor (beta chain) was carried out in a study of T cells in localized non-small cell lung cancer. Findings and caveats of the study: Of the top 100 tumor clones, median roughly 60 were in adjacent lung, about 26 among its top 100. Elevated circulating T cell density in blood was associated with longer overall survival. Sequencing, confined to only one tumor region, leaves heterogeneity possible. T cell clonality was highest in uninvolved adjacent lung, above tumor.

Profiling relied on immunoSEQ multiplex PCR, and the TCRdb table lists in-frame clones only, not all of them. The sample contains around 31,000 clones, roughly nine tenths of which appear only once. In the case of this clone: Its antigen is not known.

The TCR was taken from a woman between 35 and 70 years old with stage I lung adenocarcinoma. The specimen comprised peripheral blood, sampled before any cancer treatment.

The CDR3 loop is CASSLRLGNEKLFF. DNA for the CDR3: TGTGCCAGCAGCTTGAGACTAGGGAATGAAAAACTGTTTTTT. The J gene is TRBJ1-4, the V gene TRBV5-4; D is uncertain. There are 14 residues in the CDR3. Germline V gives CDR1 SGHNT, CDR2 YYREEE (reference sequence). Trimming left V 1 base short and J 5 bases short, with 9 bases between.